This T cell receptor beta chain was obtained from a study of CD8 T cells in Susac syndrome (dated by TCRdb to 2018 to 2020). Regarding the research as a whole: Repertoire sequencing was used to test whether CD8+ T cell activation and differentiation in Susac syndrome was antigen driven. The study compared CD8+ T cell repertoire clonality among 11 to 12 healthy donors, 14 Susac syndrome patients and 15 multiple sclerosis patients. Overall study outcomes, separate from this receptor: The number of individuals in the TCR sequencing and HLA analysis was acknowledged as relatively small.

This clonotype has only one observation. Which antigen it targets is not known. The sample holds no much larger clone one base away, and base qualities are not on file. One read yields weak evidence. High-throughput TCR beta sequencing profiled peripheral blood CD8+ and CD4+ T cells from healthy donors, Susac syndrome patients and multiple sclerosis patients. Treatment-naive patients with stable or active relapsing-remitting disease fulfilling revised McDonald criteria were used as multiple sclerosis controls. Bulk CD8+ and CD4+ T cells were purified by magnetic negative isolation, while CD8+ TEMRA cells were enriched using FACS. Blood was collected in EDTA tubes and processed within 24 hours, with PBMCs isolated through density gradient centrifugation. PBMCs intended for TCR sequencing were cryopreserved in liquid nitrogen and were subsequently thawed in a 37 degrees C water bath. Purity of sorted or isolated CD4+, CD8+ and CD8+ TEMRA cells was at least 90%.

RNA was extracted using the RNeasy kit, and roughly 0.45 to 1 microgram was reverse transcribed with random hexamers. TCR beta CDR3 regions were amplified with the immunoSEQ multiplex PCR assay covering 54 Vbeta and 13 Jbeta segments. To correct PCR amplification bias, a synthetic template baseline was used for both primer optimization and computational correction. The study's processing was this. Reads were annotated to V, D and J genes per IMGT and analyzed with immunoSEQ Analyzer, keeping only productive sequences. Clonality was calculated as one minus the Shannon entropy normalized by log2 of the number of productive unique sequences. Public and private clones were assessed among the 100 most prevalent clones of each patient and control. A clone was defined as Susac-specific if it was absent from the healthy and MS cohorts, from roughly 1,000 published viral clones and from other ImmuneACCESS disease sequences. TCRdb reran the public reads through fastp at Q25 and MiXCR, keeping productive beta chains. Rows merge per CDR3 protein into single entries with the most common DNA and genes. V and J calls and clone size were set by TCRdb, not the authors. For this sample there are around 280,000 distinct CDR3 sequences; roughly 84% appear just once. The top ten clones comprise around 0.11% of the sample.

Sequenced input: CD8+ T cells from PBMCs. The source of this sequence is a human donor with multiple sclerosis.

The DNA reads TGTGCCAGCATCTTAGGAGGAACCCATACCCGCACTGAAGCTTTCTTT. This is translated as CASILGGTHTRTEAFF. The rearranged chain carries TRBV28 and TRBJ1-1, with no reliable assignment of the D segment. As encoded in the germline V gene, CDR1 is MDHEN while CDR2 is SYDVKM. From the cysteine through the phenylalanine, the CDR3 covers 16 amino acids. Just CDR3 DNA is preserved here, 48 bases in frame from base 1. A distance of 22 bases separates the germline ends of V and J, which lose 7 bases and 4 bases respectively.